These T cell receptor beta chains were read from a single sample in a study of PD-1 blockade in classical Hodgkin lymphoma. Measured with immunoSEQ multiplex PCR; TCRdb has only the in-frame clones, and not every one. The sample yields around 20,000 clones, about 63% seen once. Material: peripheral blood mononuclear cells (PBMCs), obtained at baseline. These receptors all come from a human donor with classical Hodgkin lymphoma. CDR3s include the opening cysteine and the closing phenylalanine or tryptophan. D genes are given only for firm matches. Not every row has a clone size; where given, it reads once, few, many or a size class.

abundance	d_gene	j_gene	v_gene	CDR3nt	CDR3aa
-	TRBD1	TRBJ2-5	TRBV7-7	TGTGCCAGCAGCCCGGGGACAGGGCAAAAGACCCAGTACTTC	CASSPGTGQKTQYF
-	-	TRBJ2-7	TRBV28	TGTGCCAGCAGTCTCCCCGGGGCCGTTAACGAGCAGTACTTC	CASSLPGAVNEQYF
-	TRBD1	TRBJ1-1	TRBV30	TGTGCCTGGACTTATCCTTCAAACAGGGGCACTGAAGCTTTCTTT	CAWTYPSNRGTEAFF
once	TRBD1	TRBJ1-3	TRBV28	TGTGCCAGCGCGCCGGGACAGACCGACTCTGGAAACACCATATATTTT	CASAPGQTDSGNTIYF
-	-	TRBJ1-3	TRBV5-8	TGTGCCAGCAGCTTTGGTACCTACTCTGGAAACACCATATATTTT	CASSFGTYSGNTIYF
-	-	TRBJ1-2	TRBV6-6	TGTGCCAGCAGACGTACTTGGGACGTAAACTATGGCTACACCTTC	CASRRTWDVNYGYTF
-	-	TRBJ2-1	TRBV5-1	TGCGCCAGCAGCTCCGGGGTTAGCAGGAGCGATGAGCAGTTCTTC	CASSSGVSRSDEQFF
-	-	TRBJ1-4	TRBV19	TGTGCCAGTAGCCGCCCTGGGAGGTCTGAAAAACTGTTTTTT	CASSRPGRSEKLFF
few	-	TRBJ1-1	TRBV12-5	TGTGCTAGTTCTAGACAGGACTTTACTGAAGCTTTCTTT	CASSRQDFTEAFF
-	-	TRBJ2-3	TRBV30	TGTGCCTGGAGCGTTCAGGGATCAGATACGCAGTATTTT	CAWSVQGSDTQYF
few	-	TRBJ2-7	TRBV5-8	TGTGCCAGCAGCTACAGGTACGAGCAGTACTTC	CASSYRYEQYF
-	-	TRBJ1-4	TRBV6-1	TGTGCCAGCAGTGAAGGATATAATGAAAAACTGTTTTTT	CASSEGYNEKLFF
-	-	TRBJ1-1	TRBV29-1	TGCAGCCTCCGCGTGAACACTGAAGCTTTCTTT	CSLRVNTEAFF
-	-	TRBJ2-4	TRBV19	TGTGCCAGTAGTCCGGTGTTTGATAGAAACATTCAGTACTTC	CASSPVFDRNIQYF
few	TRBD1	TRBJ2-7	TRBV6-5	TGTGCCAGCAGTTACTCGAACAGGGGGAGAGTCTACGAGCAGTACTTC	CASSYSNRGRVYEQYF
-	-	TRBJ2-1	TRBV30	TGTGCCTGGAGTCGGGACACCTTTGCTTACAATGAGCAGTTCTTC	CAWSRDTFAYNEQFF
-	TRBD2	TRBJ2-2	TRBV7-9	TGTGCCAGCAGCCTCACCCCGACTAGCCGCCGACGGACCGGGGAGCTGTTTTTT	CASSLTPTSRRRTGELFF
-	-	TRBJ1-2	TRBV28	TGTGCCAGCAGGACCGGGGCCCCGCTGAGTGGCTACACCTTC	CASRTGAPLSGYTF
-	TRBD1	TRBJ1-6	TRBV19	TGTGCCAGTAGTTTAACAGGGGAGGGCTCACCCCTCCACTTT	CASSLTGEGSPLHF
once	TRBD1	TRBJ1-4	TRBV5-6	TGTGCCAGCACCCCCAGGGGGTCTAATGAAAAACTGTTTTTT	CASTPRGSNEKLFF
-	-	TRBJ1-2	TRBV5-1	TGCGCCAGCAGCTTGGATGGTAACTATGGCTACACCTTC	CASSLDGNYGYTF
-	TRBD2	TRBJ2-3	TRBV5-6	TGTGCCAGCGGTAGCGGGGGGGTAGGAGATACGCAGTATTTT	CASGSGGVGDTQYF
-	-	TRBJ2-1	TRBV18	TGTGCCAGCTCACCGCAGGATTCGGGGGGCAGTAATGAGCAGTTCTTC	CASSPQDSGGSNEQFF
-	-	TRBJ1-2	TRBV30	TGTGCCTGGAGTGGGGGACGGGGCTATGGCTACACCTTC	CAWSGGRGYGYTF